This T cell receptor (beta chain) emerged from a study of cytomegalovirus exposure and HLA in healthy donors. For this clone: Its matching antigen is unknown.

Study-level points and caveats: Data from an earlier analysis indicated that most TCR beta V segments were productive either about 87% or about 30% of the time. A later analysis by the authors found several of the most significant clusters apparently linked to common viral pathogens. The majority of CMV-associated TCR beta chains were reported as apparently HLA-restricted in a later analysis.

The germline gives CDR1 SQVTM, CDR2 ANQGSEA. CDR3 length: 12 residues. The PCR made use of 60 Vbeta and 13 Jbeta primers. Generated by immunoSEQ multiplex PCR, the TCRdb table keeps only in-frame clones and is missing some. The sample has some 180,000 clones; roughly 80% are singletons. The specimen sequenced was PBMCs. This clonotype was obtained from a woman aged 18-35 years in good health and CMV-seronegative. The chain recombines TRBV29-1 with TRBJ1-2, with D tentatively TRBD1 (5 bases). The CDR3 here is CSAGRTRYGYTF. For the CDR3, the DNA is TGCAGTGCGGGGCGGACACGCTATGGCTACACCTTC.